The clone carrying this TCR beta chain was observed a few times. Its antigen is as yet unknown. The sample belongs to a study of cytomegalovirus exposure and HLA in healthy donors. The study, taken as a whole, reports: In a later analysis, across HLA loci, associated TCR counts were highest for DRB1, lowest for HLA-C. Reportedly, a later analysis found an Asian-associated ancestry cluster had fewer N-insertions than the approximately 670-donor mean. A highly shared variant cluster was judged a likely technical artifact.

CDR3 length: 15 residues. The germline CDR1 and CDR2 sequences are MNHEY and SVGAGI. The junction had 13 bases not matched to a gene; V was cut back by 6 bases and J by 8 bases. PCR was performed using 60 Vbeta and 13 Jbeta primers. Profiled with immunoSEQ multiplex PCR; TCRdb holds only in-frame clones, not every one. The sample has roughly 150,000 clones, over 70% seen once. The specimen was PBMCs. The V gene is TRBV6-5, the J gene TRBJ2-1, with TRBD2 matching over 7 bases. The TCR originated in a middle-aged woman in good health and CMV-seronegative. The DNA for the CDR3 is TGTGCCAGCAGGGGCGAGGGAGCGGGATCGCATGAGCAGTTCTTC. Amino acid sequence: CASRGEGAGSHEQFF.